Listed below are T cell receptor beta chains from one sample, sequenced in a study of shared clonotypes between healthy human individuals. Only in-frame clones appear in the TCRdb table, and some are missing; sequencing was by immunoSEQ multiplex PCR. The sample holds 900,000 to 1,200,000 clones, more than 75% seen once. Sample: memory CD4+ T cells from PBMCs. The source is a man between 18 and 29 years old in good health. Some clones in this sample may be carry-over from other donors' samples. Each CDR3 is given with its conserved first and last residue. D genes are given only for firm matches. Not every row has a clone size; where given, it reads once, few, many or a size class.

length: 15
J: TRBJ1-1
size: once
V: TRBV28
D: -
DNA: TGTGCCAGCAGAAATCTTCCGGGAGGAGTCACTGAAGCTTTCTTT
CDR3: CASRNLPGGVTEAFF

length: 17
J: TRBJ1-1
size: -
V: TRBV7-9
D: -
DNA: TGTGCCAGCAGCTTAGCTTCGGGGGGCACGGGAAACACTGAAGCTTTCTTT
CDR3: CASSLASGGTGNTEAFF

length: 13
J: TRBJ1-1
size: -
V: TRBV11-3
D: -
DNA: TGTGCCAGCAGCCTATACATGAACACTGAAGCTTTCTTT
CDR3: CASSLYMNTEAFF

length: 15
J: TRBJ1-1
size: -
V: TRBV6-1
D: -
DNA: TGTGCCAGCAGTGAAGCAGGGATTATGAACACTGAAGCTTTCTTT
CDR3: CASSEAGIMNTEAFF

length: 16
J: TRBJ2-5
size: -
V: TRBV5-1
D: TRBD1
DNA: TGCGCCAGCAGCCCGGACAGGGGGACGTACCAAGAGACCCAGTACTTC
CDR3: CASSPDRGTYQETQYF

length: 15
J: TRBJ2-1
size: -
V: TRBV28
D: -
DNA: TGTGCCAGCAGTTTATGGGGGGCCCCCTACAATGAGCAGTTCTTC
CDR3: CASSLWGAPYNEQFF

length: 14
J: TRBJ1-3
size: -
V: TRBV19
D: -
DNA: TGTGCCAGTAGTCCAATGGGGGCTGGAAACACCATATATTTT
CDR3: CASSPMGAGNTIYF

length: 14
J: TRBJ2-7
size: -
V: TRBV5-5
D: -
DNA: TGTGCCAGCAGCTTGGGGGTCCTATCCTACGAGCAGTACTTC
CDR3: CASSLGVLSYEQYF

length: 13
J: TRBJ1-5
size: -
V: TRBV6-1
D: TRBD1
DNA: TGTGCCAGTTGGGACAGTTTCAATCAGCCCCAGCATTTT
CDR3: CASWDSFNQPQHF

length: 19
J: TRBJ2-3
size: few
V: TRBV29-1
D: TRBD2
DNA: TGCAGCGTTGGCGGACGACTAGCGGGAGGCTTAAATCCCACAGATACGCAGTATTTT
CDR3: CSVGGRLAGGLNPTDTQYF

length: 15
J: TRBJ1-2
size: -
V: TRBV19
D: -
DNA: TGTGCCAGTAGTATCCGGGGGGCTCGAAACTATGGCTACACCTTC
CDR3: CASSIRGARNYGYTF

length: 12
J: TRBJ2-1
size: many
V: TRBV5-6
D: -
DNA: TGTGCCAGCAGCTTGGACAGAAACCAGCAGTTCTTC
CDR3: CASSLDRNQQFF

length: 13
J: TRBJ2-5
size: many
V: TRBV9
D: -
DNA: TGTGCCAGCAGCCAGGGGAGGCGGGAGACCCAGTACTTC
CDR3: CASSQGRRETQYF

length: 17
J: TRBJ2-1
size: -
V: TRBV9
D: TRBD2
DNA: TGTGCCAGCAGCTACGGGGCTAGCGGGAGATCCAACAATGAGCAGTTCTTC
CDR3: CASSYGASGRSNNEQFF

length: 17
J: TRBJ2-3
size: -
V: TRBV4-1
D: -
DNA: TGCGCCAGCAGCCAGGACATAGCGGCGGGGGCTCGAGATACGCAGTATTTT
CDR3: CASSQDIAAGARDTQYF

length: 14
J: TRBJ2-7
size: once
V: TRBV18
D: -
DNA: TGTGCCAGCTCCCAGACGGGGAGCTCCTACGAGCAGTACTTC
CDR3: CASSQTGSSYEQYF

length: 12
J: TRBJ1-2
size: -
V: TRBV28
D: -
DNA: TGTGCCAGCAGTTTCCTTACTGATGGCTACACCTTC
CDR3: CASSFLTDGYTF

length: 14
J: TRBJ1-1
size: -
V: TRBV5-1
D: TRBD1
DNA: TGCGCCAGCAGCTTTAACAGGGGGCCTTTTGAAGCTTTCTTT
CDR3: CASSFNRGPFEAFF

length: 12
J: TRBJ1-1
size: -
V: TRBV30
D: -
DNA: TGTGCCTGGAGTGGAGGGGGGACTGAAGCTTTCTTT
CDR3: CAWSGGGTEAFF

length: 15
J: TRBJ1-1
size: few
V: TRBV14
D: -
DNA: TGTGCCAGCAGCCAAGCTCCGGGATGGGTTACTGAAGCTTTCTTT
CDR3: CASSQAPGWVTEAFF

length: 17
J: TRBJ2-1
size: once
V: TRBV9
D: TRBD2
DNA: TGTGCCAGCAGCGTAGAAGTTGCTAGCGGGAGAAGCAATGAGCAGTTCTTC
CDR3: CASSVEVASGRSNEQFF

length: 14
J: TRBJ1-3
size: -
V: TRBV7-9
D: -
DNA: TGTGCCAGCAGCCAACCGGGCTCTGGAAACACCATATATTTT
CDR3: CASSQPGSGNTIYF

length: 16
J: TRBJ2-7
size: -
V: TRBV9
D: -
DNA: TGTGCCAGCAGCGACGGGGCGGGGACTGATTCCTACGAGCAGTACTTC
CDR3: CASSDGAGTDSYEQYF

length: 19
J: TRBJ1-1
size: -
V: TRBV5-1
D: -
DNA: TGCGCCAGCAGCACAGAATATTACCGGGGACGCTCAAGGGACACTGAAGCTTTCTTT
CDR3: CASSTEYYRGRSRDTEAFF

length: 14
J: TRBJ1-2
size: -
V: TRBV5-1
D: -
DNA: TGCGCCAGCAGCTCAAATCAGGGATTCAATGGCTACACCTTC
CDR3: CASSSNQGFNGYTF

length: 15
J: TRBJ1-2
size: -
V: TRBV27
D: -
DNA: TGTGCCAGCAGTTTTTCCAGGGTGGGGCTTGGAGGCTACACCTTC
CDR3: CASSFSRVGLGGYTF

length: 16
J: TRBJ1-1
size: -
V: TRBV9
D: -
DNA: TGTGCCAGCAGCGAGGCCCTAGGGGGGGCCCCCACTGAAGCTTTCTTT
CDR3: CASSEALGGAPTEAFF

length: 16
J: TRBJ2-5
size: -
V: TRBV7-2
D: -
DNA: TGTGCCAGCAGCGTTACAGGAAACCCCACCCAAGAGACCCAGTACTTC
CDR3: CASSVTGNPTQETQYF

length: 15
J: TRBJ2-2
size: -
V: TRBV5-1
D: TRBD1
DNA: TGCGCCAGCAGCTTGGATACAGGGGCGGCCGGGGAGCTGTTTTTT
CDR3: CASSLDTGAAGELFF

length: 17
J: TRBJ2-1
size: -
V: TRBV9
D: TRBD1
DNA: TGTGCCAGCAGCGTAGGGAGACAGGGGAGGTTCGACAATGAGCAGTTCTTC
CDR3: CASSVGRQGRFDNEQFF

length: 16
J: TRBJ1-4
size: -
V: TRBV2
D: TRBD1
DNA: TGTGCCAGCAGTTACCCTCGGGGACAGGGTAATGAAAAACTGTTTTTT
CDR3: CASSYPRGQGNEKLFF

length: 20
J: TRBJ2-2
size: -
V: TRBV28
D: -
DNA: TGTGCCAGCAGTTTATCCAGGACGATCGGGGGATCTCTAAACACCGGGGAGCTGTTTTTT
CDR3: CASSLSRTIGGSLNTGELFF

length: 13
J: TRBJ2-2
size: -
V: TRBV5-5
D: -
DNA: TGTGCCAGCAGCTTGGAGGGGTCCGGGGAGCTGTTTTTT
CDR3: CASSLEGSGELFF

length: 14
J: TRBJ2-3
size: -
V: TRBV5-3
D: TRBD2
DNA: TGTGCCAGAAGCTGGGGGGGTATAACAGATACGCAGTATTTT
CDR3: CARSWGGITDTQYF

length: 13
J: TRBJ2-7
size: -
V: TRBV18
D: -
DNA: TGTGCCAGCTCACCACAGGGGGAAAACGAGCAGTACTTC
CDR3: CASSPQGENEQYF

length: 14
J: TRBJ2-7
size: -
V: TRBV7-9
D: -
DNA: TGTGCCAGCAGCTTCCTAGGGGGGGAATACGAGCAGTACTTC
CDR3: CASSFLGGEYEQYF

length: 16
J: TRBJ1-2
size: -
V: TRBV28
D: TRBD1
DNA: TGTGCCAGCAGCAGCATCGGGACAGCCACCAACTATGGCTACACCTTC
CDR3: CASSSIGTATNYGYTF

length: 15
J: TRBJ2-1
size: -
V: TRBV2
D: TRBD1
DNA: TGTGCCAGCAGTATAGGACAGGGGGCGCGGAATGAGCAGTTCTTC
CDR3: CASSIGQGARNEQFF

length: 17
J: TRBJ2-2
size: few
V: TRBV11-2
D: TRBD2
DNA: TGTGCCAGCAGCTCCCCGGGACTAGCGGGAGCGGGCGGGGAGCTGTTTTTT
CDR3: CASSSPGLAGAGGELFF

length: 13
J: TRBJ1-1
size: many
V: TRBV15
D: TRBD1
DNA: TGTGCCACCAGCTCGCCGGGACAGAGTGAAGCTTTCTTT
CDR3: CATSSPGQSEAFF

length: 14
J: TRBJ2-7
size: once
V: TRBV7-2
D: -
DNA: TGTGCCAGCAGCTTAGTGCGGTTATCTCTCGAGCAGTACTTC
CDR3: CASSLVRLSLEQYF

length: 14
J: TRBJ2-3
size: -
V: TRBV30
D: -
DNA: TGTGCCTGGAGTGACGGGCTGGGTGCGGATACGCAGTATTTT
CDR3: CAWSDGLGADTQYF

length: 15
J: TRBJ1-5
size: -
V: TRBV2
D: TRBD1
DNA: TGTGCCAGCAGTGAGTCGGGGACAGGGGGCCGGCCCCAGCATTTT
CDR3: CASSESGTGGRPQHF

length: 14
J: TRBJ2-3
size: -
V: TRBV5-1
D: -
DNA: TGCGCCAGCAGCTTATACGAGACCACAGATACGCAGTATTTT
CDR3: CASSLYETTDTQYF

length: 13
J: TRBJ2-5
size: -
V: TRBV2
D: -
DNA: TGTGCCAGCAGTGTGCGGTTATGGGAGACCCAGTACTTC
CDR3: CASSVRLWETQYF

length: 14
J: TRBJ1-1
size: -
V: TRBV2
D: -
DNA: TGTGCCAGCAGTGATGGCAGGGGCCTTACTGAAGCTTTCTTT
CDR3: CASSDGRGLTEAFF

length: 13
J: TRBJ2-7
size: -
V: TRBV6-6
D: -
DNA: TGTGCCAGCAGTCGGGACGGATCCTACGAGCAGTACTTC
CDR3: CASSRDGSYEQYF

length: 16
J: TRBJ2-5
size: -
V: TRBV5-6
D: -
DNA: TGTGCCAGCAGCTTGAGGCAGGGGGGCCTCTCAGAGACCCAGTACTTC
CDR3: CASSLRQGGLSETQYF

length: 15
J: TRBJ2-1
size: -
V: TRBV19
D: -
DNA: TGTGCCAGTAGTAAAGAAACGGGACTTCATAATGAGCAGTTCTTC
CDR3: CASSKETGLHNEQFF

length: 13
J: TRBJ2-1
size: -
V: TRBV9
D: -
DNA: TGTGCCAGCAGCGTTCAGGCGGGCAATGAGCAGTTCTTC
CDR3: CASSVQAGNEQFF

length: 16
J: TRBJ2-1
size: -
V: TRBV5-1
D: TRBD2
DNA: TGCGCCAGCAGCGTAGAACTAGCGGGAGGAAGGAATGAGCAGTTCTTC
CDR3: CASSVELAGGRNEQFF

length: 19
J: TRBJ2-1
size: -
V: TRBV14
D: TRBD2
DNA: TGTGCCAGCAGCCAAGACAGCGGGAGCTTCCTCTTTGGGGTTAATGAGCAGTTCTTC
CDR3: CASSQDSGSFLFGVNEQFF

length: 14
J: TRBJ1-4
size: -
V: TRBV5-1
D: -
DNA: TGCGCCAGCAGCTTGAACCAGATTTCCGAAAAACTGTTTTTT
CDR3: CASSLNQISEKLFF